Listed here are 18 T cell receptor beta chains from one sample, sequenced in a study of PD-1 blockade in mismatch repair-deficient tumors. Sequencing used immunoSEQ multiplex PCR; TCRdb keeps in-frame clones, though not all of them. This repertoire shows 14,000 or so clones, 84% found once; its top ten account for around 1.8%. The source was PBMCs, collected less than 15 weeks after starting pembrolizumab. These receptors all come from an adult with mismatch repair-deficient cancer.

This rearrangement joins TRBV9 to TRBJ2-1; D is unclear. CDR1 is SGDLS, CDR2 YYNGEE, per germline. The CDR3 is made up of 15 amino acids. The V and J ends lost 0 bases and 2 bases respectively, with 9 bases between them. CDR3 nucleotides: TGTGCCAGCAGCGTAGCCCCAGGTGCCTACAATGAGCAGTTCTTC. Its translation is CASSVAPGAYNEQFF.

The V and J genes are TRBV5-1 and TRBJ2-5, with 9 bases identical to TRBD2. The V gene end was trimmed by 5 bases and the J gene end by 1 base; junction bases not matched to a gene: 3. The CDR3 is made up of 14 amino acids. CDR1 is SGHRS, CDR2 YFSETQ, per germline. CDR3 loop: CASRRGRAQETQYF. The CDR3 DNA is TGCGCCAGCAGGCGCGGGAGGGCCCAAGAGACCCAGTACTTC.

The chain has TRBV7-2 and TRBJ1-2; TRBD1 aligns across 9 bases. The trim removed 7 bases at V and 7 bases at J, leaving 7 bases unmatched. This CDR3 spans 13 amino acids. Germline CDR1 reads SGHTA; CDR2 reads FQGNSA. CDR3 sequence reads: CASKDRGWGGYTF. CDR3 sequence (DNA): TGTGCCAGCAAGGACAGGGGCTGGGGTGGCTACACCTTC. Supplemented by reference TRBV7-2 and TRBJ1-2, the full variable domain reads GAGVSQSPSNKVTEKGKDVELRCDPISGHTALYWYRQSLGQGLEFLIYFQGNSAPDKSGLPSDRFSAERTGGSVSTLTIQRTQQEDSAVYLCASKDRGWGGYTFGSGTRLTVV.

The rearrangement links TRBV2 to TRBJ2-1; D perhaps matches TRBD2 (6 bases). This CDR3 contains 15 residues. Germline assignment: CDR1 SNHLY and CDR2 FYNNEI. V lost 4 bases and J lost 5, with 15 bases in between. The CDR3 region is CASSVTSSPNNEQFF. CDR3 coding DNA: TGTGCCAGCAGTGTCACTAGCAGTCCCAACAATGAGCAGTTCTTC. Together with reference TRBV2 and TRBJ2-1, the CDR3 gives the full variable domain: EPEVTQTPSHQVTQMGQEVILRCVPISNHLYFYWYRQILGQKVEFLVSFYNNEISEKSEIFDDQFSVERPDGSNFTLKIRSTKLEDSAMYFCASSVTSSPNNEQFFGPGTRLTVL.

This clone was counted a few times. The chain carries TRBV28 and TRBJ2-7, with TRBD2 as a possible D gene (5 bases). From germline, CDR1 is MDHEN and CDR2 SYDVKM. This CDR3 region has 10 residues. The ends were cut back, 8 bases at V and 6 bases at J, with 8 bases in the middle. The chain's CDR3 is CASEGSEQYF. The CDR3 region has the DNA TGTGCCAGCGAGGGTAGCGAGCAGTACTTC.

CDR3 amino acids: CAWSVPGVILYGYTF. In DNA, the CDR3 is TGTGCCTGGAGTGTACCCGGGGTGATCCTCTATGGCTACACCTTC. J is TRBJ1-2 and V is TRBV30, with unresolved D. Trimming took off 0 bases at V and 4 bases at J, with 15 bases between the two ends. This CDR3 has 15 residues. Germline V gene lookup returns CDR1 GTSNPN and CDR2 SVGIG (reference sequence).

The chain couples TRBV29-1 to TRBJ2-3, with TRBD2 matching over 8 bases. V lost 6 bases, J lost 5 bases, and 7 bases stayed unmatched. Germline-derived CDR1 and CDR2 are SQVTM and ANQGSEA. The CDR3 contains 13 residues. Here the CDR3 DNA reads TGCAGCGTCGCGACTAGCGTTATAGATACGCAGTATTTT. It codes for CSVATSVIDTQYF.

This chain joins TRBV9 and TRBJ2-3; a possible D gene is TRBD2 (7 bases). The V gene lost 6 bases and the J gene lost 4 bases, with 15 bases spanning the gap. This CDR3 has 14 residues. Germline V gives CDR1 SGDLS, CDR2 YYNGEE. The CDR3 spells CASTEGGASDTQYF. CDR3 sequence (DNA): TGTGCCAGCACCGAGGGGGGGGCCTCAGATACGCAGTATTTT.

The chain recombines TRBV6-5 with TRBJ2-7; D gene uncertain. CDR3 size: 11 residues. The V gene's germline CDR1 is MNHEY and CDR2 SVGAGI. V was trimmed by 5 bases and J by 4 bases, leaving 6 bases between them. The CDR3 loop is CASSRGYEQYF. The DNA for the CDR3 is TGTGCCAGCAGTAGAGGATACGAGCAGTACTTC.

The V and J genes are TRBV4-1 and TRBJ1-1, with 8 bases that match TRBD1. The CDR3 is 13 amino acids. Germline CDR1 reads MGHRA; CDR2 reads YSYEKL. The ends lost 1 base at V and 11 bases at J; junction bases unmatched: 6. In nucleotides, the CDR3 is TGCGCCAGCAGCCAAGTAGTCCGGGACAGGGCTTTCTTT. This encodes CASSQVVRDRAFF.

The chain couples TRBV7-2 to TRBJ2-5; D is uncertain. Germline CDR1 reads SGHTA; CDR2 reads FQGNSA. There are 14 residues in the CDR3. Trimming cost V 3 bases and J 2 bases, with 10 bases left between them. For the CDR3, the DNA is TGTGCCAGCAGCTTGATGGCGGAACAAGAGACCCAGTACTTC. Amino acid sequence: CASSLMAEQETQYF.

The chain is built from TRBV30 and TRBJ2-2; TRBD1 is a possible D gene (5 bases). CDR1 GTSNPN and CDR2 SVGIG come from the germline V gene (reference sequence). The CDR3 spans 13 residues. Trimming took off 0 bases at V and 6 bases at J, with 8 bases between the two ends. The chain's CDR3 is CAWSVLRAGELFF. The DNA of the CDR3 is TGTGCCTGGAGTGTACTCAGGGCCGGGGAGCTGTTTTTT.

This chain links TRBV6-1 with TRBJ1-2; D possibly corresponds to TRBD1 (5 bases). With 6 bases removed from V and 3 bases from J, the gap between germline ends came to 14 bases. There are 14 residues in the CDR3. Per germline, CDR1 MNHNS and CDR2 SASEGT. In DNA, the CDR3 is TGTGCCAGCAGCCCGTCGGGGGAGTACTATGGCTACACCTTC. Protein product: CASSPSGEYYGYTF.

V gene TRBV30 combines with J gene TRBJ1-6; TRBD1 might be the D (5 bases). CDR3 length equals 16 residues. The V end was cut by 3 bases, the J end by 4 bases, with 16 bases between. The germline gives CDR1 GTSNPN, CDR2 SVGIG (reference sequence). CDR3 nucleotide sequence: TGTGCCTGGAGGTTGTCAGGGTTTGTTTATAATTCACCCCTCCACTTT. As protein: CAWRLSGFVYNSPLHF.

The rearrangement joins TRBV2 to TRBJ2-1, with 10 nucleotides matching TRBD1. The CDR3 is made up of 13 amino acids. From germline, CDR1 is SNHLY and CDR2 FYNNEI. The V and J ends lost 5 bases and 7 bases, in that order; junction bases with no gene match: 2. CDR3 loop: CASSLGQGNEQFF. The CDR3 DNA reads as TGTGCCAGCAGTCTGGGACAGGGGAATGAGCAGTTCTTC.

CDR3 sequence reads: CASSGMTGDQFMNTEAFF. The CDR3 nucleotides are TGCGCCAGCAGCGGGATGACAGGGGACCAATTCATGAACACTGAAGCTTTCTTT. The V and J genes are TRBV5-1 and TRBJ1-1; 8 bases align to TRBD1. The CDR3 is 18 amino acids. CDR1 SGHRS and CDR2 YFSETQ come from the germline V gene. The V and J ends lost 4 bases and 0 bases, in that order; junction bases with no gene match: 14.

This sequence joins TRBV18 and TRBJ2-3; possibly TRBD1 for D (5 bases). Trimming cost V 6 bases and J 7 bases, with 17 bases left between them. The CDR3 is 14 residues long. Per germline, CDR1 KGHSH and CDR2 LQKENI. The CDR3 loop is CASSSSLQVYTQYF. CDR3 sequence (DNA): TGTGCCAGCTCTTCCTCCTTACAGGTCTATACGCAGTATTTT.

This chain uses TRBV7-2 with TRBJ2-7; 7 nucleotides agree with TRBD1. This CDR3 is 15 amino acids long. The V and J ends lost 5 bases and 3 bases, in that order; junction bases with no gene match: 10. Germline V CDR1 and CDR2: SGHTA, FQGNSA. CDR3 sequence reads: CASSQSGTDLYEQYF. As DNA, the CDR3 is TGTGCCAGCAGCCAGTCCGGGACAGACCTCTACGAGCAGTACTTC.